These T cell receptor beta chains were read from a single sample in a study of T cell responses to AZD1222 COVID-19 vaccine. Assay used: immunoSEQ multiplex PCR; TCRdb lists only in-frame clones, some missing. The sample contains around 100,000 clones, almost 90% of which appear only once. Sample: peripheral blood, taken on day 0 of AZD1222 vaccination. The receptors shown here come from an adult in good health. CDR3s include the opening cysteine and the closing phenylalanine or tryptophan. The order of the fields is J gene, D gene, V gene, clone size, CDR3 protein, CDR3 DNA. D genes are given only for firm matches. Clone size is given for some rows only: seen once, a few or many times, or a class if the clone is expanded.

TRBJ2-4,TRBD1,TRBV7-3,NA,CASSLSGTGGTKNIQYF,TGTGCCAGCAGCTTATCCGGGACAGGGGGAACCAAAAACATTCAGTACTTC
TRBJ2-7,TRBD2,TRBV7-8,once,CASSLAAGAYEQYF,TGTGCCAGCAGCTTAGCGGCGGGGGCCTACGAGCAGTACTTC
TRBJ1-2,NA,TRBV7-9,NA,CASSFDGSYGYTF,TGTGCCAGCAGCTTCGACGGATCCTATGGCTACACCTTC
TRBJ1-1,NA,TRBV9,NA,CASSVGTDTEAFF,TGTGCCAGCAGCGTAGGAACTGACACTGAAGCTTTCTTT
TRBJ2-1,TRBD1,TRBV24-1,NA,CATSDWDRAYNEQFF,TGTGCCACCAGTGATTGGGACAGGGCCTACAATGAGCAGTTCTTC
TRBJ1-4,NA,TRBV12-3/TRBV12-4,NA,CASGLQGVEKLFF,TGTGCCAGCGGACTGCAAGGGGTCGAAAAACTGTTTTTT
TRBJ2-7,TRBD2,TRBV2,NA,CARTSGGDEQYF,TGTGCCAGGACTAGCGGGGGCGACGAGCAGTACTTC
TRBJ2-7,NA,TRBV18,NA,CASSPRTGLYEQYF,TGTGCCAGCTCACCACGAACAGGCCTATACGAGCAGTACTTC
TRBJ1-2,NA,TRBV9,NA,CASSVLDNNYGYTF,TGTGCCAGCAGCGTACTGGACAATAACTATGGCTACACCTTC
TRBJ2-7,NA,TRBV6-5,many,CASSYSGGHYEQYF,TGTGCCAGCAGTTACTCGGGCGGGCACTACGAGCAGTACTTC
TRBJ2-5,NA,TRBV7-9,NA,CASSLYQGRETQYF,TGTGCCAGCAGCTTATATCAGGGTAGGGAGACCCAGTACTTC
TRBJ1-3,NA,TRBV7-9,NA,CASSLAQWGENTIYF,TGTGCCAGCAGCTTAGCGCAATGGGGGGAGAACACCATATATTTT
TRBJ1-3,NA,TRBV27,NA,CASSLSYGSGNTIYF,TGTGCCAGCAGTTTATCTTACGGTTCTGGAAACACCATATATTTT
TRBJ2-7,NA,TRBV6-5,NA,CASSFHWTGDHEQYF,TGTGCCAGCAGTTTCCATTGGACGGGTGACCACGAGCAGTACTTC
TRBJ2-7,TRBD1,TRBV7-3,once,CASSYTGVGEQYF,TGTGCCAGCAGCTATACAGGGGTAGGCGAGCAGTACTTC
TRBJ2-7,NA,TRBV7-3,once,CASSLGGSAYEQYF,TGTGCCAGCAGCTTAGGAGGCAGCGCCTACGAGCAGTACTTC